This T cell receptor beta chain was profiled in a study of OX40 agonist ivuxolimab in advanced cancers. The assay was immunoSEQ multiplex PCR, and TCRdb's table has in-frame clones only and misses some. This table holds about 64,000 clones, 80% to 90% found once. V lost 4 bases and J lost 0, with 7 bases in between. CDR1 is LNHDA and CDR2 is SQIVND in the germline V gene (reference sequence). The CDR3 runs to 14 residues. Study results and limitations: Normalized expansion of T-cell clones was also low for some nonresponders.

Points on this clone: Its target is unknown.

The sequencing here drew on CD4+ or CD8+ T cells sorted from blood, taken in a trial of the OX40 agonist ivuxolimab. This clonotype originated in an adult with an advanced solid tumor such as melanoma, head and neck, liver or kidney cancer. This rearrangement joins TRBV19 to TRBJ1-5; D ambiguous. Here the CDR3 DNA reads TGTGCCAGTAGTAATACGGATAGCAATCAGCCCCAGCATTTT. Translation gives CASSNTDSNQPQHF.